This T cell receptor (beta chain) was found in a study of T cell changes during pregnancy in multiple sclerosis. Assay: immunoSEQ multiplex PCR; the TCRdb copy retains only in-frame clones and omits some. The table has about 97,000 clones, about 90% seen once; the top ten hold 2.5% to 4%. The sample consisted of peripheral blood, taken in the second trimester of pregnancy. This receptor was taken from a female donor with multiple sclerosis, enrolled in a pregnancy study.

CDR3 in amino acids: CASSQESATNEKLFF. The DNA for the CDR3 is TGTGCCAGCAGCCAAGAATCTGCAACTAATGAAAAACTGTTTTTT. The rearrangement uses TRBV14 and TRBJ1-4; D is undetermined. With 0 bases removed from V and 0 bases from J, the gap between germline ends came to 5 bases. The germline gives CDR1 SGHDN, CDR2 FVKESK. This CDR3 has 15 residues.